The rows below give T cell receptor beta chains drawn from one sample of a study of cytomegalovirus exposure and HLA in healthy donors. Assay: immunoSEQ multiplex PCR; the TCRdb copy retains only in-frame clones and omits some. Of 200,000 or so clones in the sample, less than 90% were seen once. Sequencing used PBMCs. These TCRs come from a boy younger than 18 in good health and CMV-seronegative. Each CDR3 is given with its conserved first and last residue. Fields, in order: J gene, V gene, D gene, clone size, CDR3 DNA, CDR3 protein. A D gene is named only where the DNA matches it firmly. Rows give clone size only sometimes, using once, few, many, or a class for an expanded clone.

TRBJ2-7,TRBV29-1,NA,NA,TGCAGCGTGGGGGACTTCTACGAGCAGTACTTC,CSVGDFYEQYF
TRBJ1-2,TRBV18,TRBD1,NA,TGTGCCAGCTCACCAAGGACAGGGGTGGGTGGCTACACCTTC,CASSPRTGVGGYTF
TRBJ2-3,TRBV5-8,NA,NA,TGTGCCAGCAGCTTGGACATATCTAGCACAGATACGCAGTATTTT,CASSLDISSTDTQYF
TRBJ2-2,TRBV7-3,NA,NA,TGTGCCAGCAGCTTAAGCCCCACTAGCACCGGGGAGCTGTTTTTT,CASSLSPTSTGELFF
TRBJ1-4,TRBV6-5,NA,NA,TGTGCCAGCAGTTATAGCCTCGCCGGGGGTGAAAAACTGTTTTTT,CASSYSLAGGEKLFF
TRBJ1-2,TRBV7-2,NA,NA,TGTGCCAGCAGCTCTTGGGGGGTAGAGTATGGCTACACCTTC,CASSSWGVEYGYTF
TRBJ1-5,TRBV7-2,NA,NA,TGTGCCAGCAGCTTAGATAACAGAAATGGTCAGCCCCAGCATTTT,CASSLDNRNGQPQHF
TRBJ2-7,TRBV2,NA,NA,TGTGCCAGCAGGGGGAGCTACGAGCAGTACTTC,CASRGSYEQYF
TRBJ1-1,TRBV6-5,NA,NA,TGTGCCAGCAGTTACTCGGCAGGGGCGATCACTGAAGCTTTCTTT,CASSYSAGAITEAFF
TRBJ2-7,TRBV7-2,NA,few,TGTGCCAGCAGCTTGAAGGCTAGCTCCTACGAGCAGTACTTC,CASSLKASSYEQYF
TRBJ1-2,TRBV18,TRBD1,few,TGTGCCAGCTCGCGACGAACCGGGACAGGGGGCCACTATGGCTACACCTTC,CASSRRTGTGGHYGYTF
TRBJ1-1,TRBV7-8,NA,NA,TGTGCCAGCAGCGGACGGACAGAGAACACTGAAGCTTTCTTT,CASSGRTENTEAFF
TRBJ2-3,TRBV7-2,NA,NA,TGTGCCAGCACCTACCAGGGGGGTAGGAGGGCAGATACGCAGTATTTT,CASTYQGGRRADTQYF
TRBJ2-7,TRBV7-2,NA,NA,TGTGCCAGCAGCTCGCGACAGAGCTCCTACGAGCAGTACTTC,CASSSRQSSYEQYF
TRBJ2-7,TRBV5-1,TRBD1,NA,TGCGCCAGCAGCCGGTCACCGGGACAGGGGGACTACGAGCAGTACTTC,CASSRSPGQGDYEQYF
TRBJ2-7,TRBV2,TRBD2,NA,TGTGCCAGCAGTGACCTAGCGGGACACACCTACGAGCAGTACTTC,CASSDLAGHTYEQYF
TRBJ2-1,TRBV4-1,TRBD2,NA,TGCGCCAGCAGCCAAGCTAGCGGGAGGTACAATGAGCAGTTCTTC,CASSQASGRYNEQFF
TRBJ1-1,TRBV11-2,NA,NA,TGTGCCAGCAGCTTTACCCAGGGTATTGAAGCTTTCTTT,CASSFTQGIEAFF
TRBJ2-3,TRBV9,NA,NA,TGTGCCAGCAGCGTTACCACAGGGCCCCGAGATACGCAGTATTTT,CASSVTTGPRDTQYF
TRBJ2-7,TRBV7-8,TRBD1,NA,TGTGCCAGCAGATCGGGACAGGCGGGCGCCTACGAGCAGTACTTC,CASRSGQAGAYEQYF
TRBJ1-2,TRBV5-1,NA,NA,TGCGCCAGCAGCTTACCGGGGGGCGCTGGCTACACCTTC,CASSLPGGAGYTF
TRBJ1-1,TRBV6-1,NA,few,TGTGCCAGCAGAAGAGAGGGAGCTTTCTTT,CASRREGAFF
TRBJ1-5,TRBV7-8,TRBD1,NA,TGTGCCAGCAGCCCAGACAGGGGTAAGGGTATGAAGCCCCAGCATTTT,CASSPDRGKGMKPQHF
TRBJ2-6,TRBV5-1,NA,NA,TGCGCCAGCAGCCCGAGCCCCGGGTCTGGGGCCAACGTCCTGACTTTC,CASSPSPGSGANVLTF
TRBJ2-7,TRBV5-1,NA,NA,TGCGCCAGCAGCTTGGCCAGAAGCGCCAGCTCCTACGAGCAGTACTTC,CASSLARSASSYEQYF
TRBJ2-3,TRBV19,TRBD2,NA,TGTGCCAGTAGTCTCGGACTAGCTACAGATACGCAGTATTTT,CASSLGLATDTQYF